This paragraph reports one TCR beta chain. Time point in this sample: pre-treatment sample, taken before nivolumab and TIL therapy. Patients were adults with stage 4 NSCLC. The data originate from a study of TIL therapy for anti-PD-1-resistant metastatic lung cancer. Whole-study context: Most patients had lung adenocarcinoma.

The immunoSEQ assay was v3. Each library reached 1.9 million or so read pairs, or roughly 5-6.5 million at deep level. Repertoires were generated with immunoSEQ multiplex PCR, while TCRdb's copy carries only in-frame clones and drops some. The profile shows 20,000 or so clones, about two thirds of them singletons. The origin of this receptor is a person aged 25-80 years with non-small cell lung cancer. The sequencing used blood, collected at baseline.

In DNA form, the CDR3 reads TGCAGCGTTGACGCGGGGGCCGATACGCAGTATTTT. This sequence encodes CSVDAGADTQYF. This chain links TRBV29-1 with TRBJ2-3, with D possibly matching TRBD2 (7 bases). V lost 3 bases and J 6 bases, leaving 10 bases between the germline ends. CDR3 length equals 12 residues. Looked up from germline, CDR1 is SQVTM and CDR2 is ANQGSEA.